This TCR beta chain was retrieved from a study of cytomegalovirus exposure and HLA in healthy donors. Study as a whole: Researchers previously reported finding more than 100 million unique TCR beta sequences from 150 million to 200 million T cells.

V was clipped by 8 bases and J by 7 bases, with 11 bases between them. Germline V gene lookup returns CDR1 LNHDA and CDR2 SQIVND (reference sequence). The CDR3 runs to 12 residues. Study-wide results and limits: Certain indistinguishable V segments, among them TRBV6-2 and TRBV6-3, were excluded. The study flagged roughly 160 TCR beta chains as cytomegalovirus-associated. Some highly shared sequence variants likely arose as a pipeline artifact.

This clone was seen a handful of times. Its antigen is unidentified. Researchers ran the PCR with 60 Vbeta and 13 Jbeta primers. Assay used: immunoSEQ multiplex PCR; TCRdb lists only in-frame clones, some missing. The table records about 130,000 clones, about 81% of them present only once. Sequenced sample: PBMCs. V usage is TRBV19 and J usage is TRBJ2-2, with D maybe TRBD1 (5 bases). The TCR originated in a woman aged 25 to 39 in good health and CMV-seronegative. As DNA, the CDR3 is TGTGCCAGTGGATTAGGGGTCGGGGAGCTGTTTTTT. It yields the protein CASGLGVGELFF.